Sequencing of this TCR beta chain was carried out in a study of cytomegalovirus exposure and HLA in healthy donors. The trim removed 1 base at V and 4 bases at J, leaving 7 bases unmatched. Germline assignment: CDR1 SGHAT and CDR2 FQNNGV. CDR3 length: 17 residues. Use of 60 Vbeta and 13 Jbeta primers characterized the PCR. Some clones are missing from TCRdb's copy, which holds only in-frame ones; the method was immunoSEQ multiplex PCR. The sample contains more than 150,000 clones, about 80% of which appear only once. General study findings and limits: Solely CMV serostatus was available to characterize immune exposure. Previously analyzed data showed that most TCR beta V segments were productive at a frequency of about 87% or about 30%. For presence/absence analyses, sequencing depth was assumed to be roughly uniform across donors.

Remarks on this clone: Antigen unknown.

Sequencing was performed on PBMCs. The origin of this receptor is a man between 18 and 35 years old in good health and CMV-seronegative. J is TRBJ2-1 and V is TRBV11-2, with TRBD2 identical over 10 bases. This chain's CDR3 is CASSLALGLAAYNEQFF. The CDR3 DNA follows: TGTGCCAGCAGCTTAGCTCTTGGACTAGCGGCTTACAATGAGCAGTTCTTC.